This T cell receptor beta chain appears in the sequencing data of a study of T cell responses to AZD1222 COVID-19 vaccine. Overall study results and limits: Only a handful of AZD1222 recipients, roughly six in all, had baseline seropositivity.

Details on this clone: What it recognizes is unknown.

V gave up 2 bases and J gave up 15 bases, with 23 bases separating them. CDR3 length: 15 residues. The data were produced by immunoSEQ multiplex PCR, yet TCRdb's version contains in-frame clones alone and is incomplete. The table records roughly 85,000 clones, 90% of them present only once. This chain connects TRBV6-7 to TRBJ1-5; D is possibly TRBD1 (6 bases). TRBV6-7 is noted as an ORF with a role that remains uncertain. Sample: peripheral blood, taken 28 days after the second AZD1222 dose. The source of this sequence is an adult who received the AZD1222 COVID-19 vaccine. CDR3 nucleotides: TGTGCCAGCAGTTACCCCCCGGACAGCTATCCCCAAACGCATTTT. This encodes CASSYPPDSYPQTHF.